Below, one T cell receptor (beta chain) is given with its context. The antigen remains undetermined. The table came from immunoSEQ multiplex PCR; TCRdb's copy has only in-frame clones and leaves some out. The table has 350,000 to 450,000 clones, 83% seen once. CDR1 is SGHKS and CDR2 is YYEKEE in the germline V gene (reference sequence). V lost 5 bases to trimming and J lost 5 bases, with 7 bases between them. The CDR3 has 11 amino acids. These data come from a study of Ad26.COV2.S vaccination and SARS-CoV-2 variants. Findings and limits, study-wide: Vaccinees and placebo recipients showed similar non-spike TCR breadth.

As for treatment: 19 received Ad26.COV2.S at low or high dose, single or two shots; about 5 received placebo; per-sample allocation not given. Sampling happened 63 days after the first vaccine or placebo injection. Adults aged 18-55 years in Boston included the donor. J is TRBJ2-5 and V is TRBV5-5; D not resolved. The source was peripheral blood, collected in a trial of Ad26.COV2.S vaccine versus placebo. The receptor was derived from a person between 18 and 65 years old who received the Ad26.COV2.S COVID-19 vaccine or a placebo. The CDR3 loop reads CASRARETQYF. DNA of the CDR3: TGTGCCAGCAGAGCAAGGGAGACCCAGTACTTC.